This T cell receptor beta chain is drawn from a study of blood T cell repertoires in COVID-19. The CDR3 extends over 16 amino acids. With 3 bases clipped from V and 5 bases from J, the junction kept 9 bases outside the gene matches. Germline V CDR1 and CDR2: KGHSH, LQKENI. This study enrolled people aged about 18 to 100 from about two dozen US geographic areas. Participant reports of clinical history set cohort assignment. Repertoires were generated with immunoSEQ multiplex PCR, while TCRdb's copy carries only in-frame clones and drops some. There are a few hundred thousand clones in the sample; roughly 90% occur only once, and around 0.94% lies in the top ten.

Sequenced input: PBMCs or T cells enriched from blood (not recorded which). The TCR comes from a woman between 40 and 50 years old who had been exposed to COVID-19. The gene calls are TRBV18 and TRBJ2-2; 7 bases align to TRBD1. The DNA for the CDR3 is TGTGCCAGCTCACCCTCGAGGGACAGAGGGACCGGGGAGCTGTTTTTT. It encodes CASSPSRDRGTGELFF.